This TCR beta chain was retrieved from a study of cytomegalovirus exposure and HLA in healthy donors. Germline loops: CDR1 GTSNPN, CDR2 SVGIG (reference sequence). The ends were cut back, 5 bases at V and 0 bases at J, with 18 bases in the middle. The CDR3 runs to 16 residues. Primers for the PCR totalled 60 Vbeta and 13 Jbeta. Clones were read by immunoSEQ multiplex PCR, and TCRdb kept only the in-frame ones, dropping some. This specimen shows approximately 43,000 clones; the ten leading clones hold over 1.5%. Sequenced input: PBMCs. The rearrangement uses TRBV30 and TRBJ2-3, with D possibly TRBD2 on 7 matching bases. This sequence was found in a woman in her 30s in good health and CMV-seronegative. The CDR3 nucleotides read TGTGCCTGGGCCCCCGGGGGGCGGGTAAGCACAGATACGCAGTATTTT. Translation: CAWAPGGRVSTDTQYF.